One T cell receptor (beta chain) is described in this entry. The entry originates in a study of blood T cell repertoires in COVID-19. The wider study: Researchers got acute and convalescent COVID-19 samples from the United States, Italy and Spain. PBMCs, B-cell-depleted T cells, or T cells provided the cDNA or gDNA that made up the material.

V lost 9 bases and J lost 8; bases outside the gene matches: 8. The CDR3 runs 14 residues. The germline gives CDR1 LNHDA, CDR2 SQIVND (reference sequence). Patients of the Seattle cohort, enrolled during active infection, were followed longitudinally. How the authors handled the data: Scientists estimated how many nucleated cells there were by amplifying reference gene primers. The data were produced by immunoSEQ multiplex PCR, yet TCRdb's version contains in-frame clones alone and is incomplete. For V, J and clone size, that table is used; D and trimming come from the DNA. There are roughly 60,000 clones in the sample; over 80% occur only once, and roughly 10% lies in the top ten.

The clonotype was recovered from a man aged 30-40 years with COVID-19, enrolled during active disease. Sequenced material: peripheral blood. This chain joins TRBV19 and TRBJ2-1, with 12 bases that match TRBD2. The CDR3 DNA reads as TGTGCCAGCCAACTAGCGGGAGGTCGCGATGAGCAGTTCTTC. It translates to CASQLAGGRDEQFF.